This T cell receptor beta chain was sequenced in a study of long-term antiretroviral therapy in people with HIV. Without exception, participants with HIV were treated in the United States. For this clone: Its antigen is currently unknown.

The assay used was immunoSEQ (version v3.0), run at survey level. TCRdb's table, derived via immunoSEQ multiplex PCR, lists solely in-frame clones and lacks some. The sample has tens of thousands of clones, less than 80% seen once. Whole-study findings and limits: Pre-ART expanded TRB clones stayed dominant throughout, though often decreasing after ART.

The germline V gene encodes CDR1 SGHTA and CDR2 FQGNSA. V lost 5 bases and J lost 1, with 11 bases in between. The CDR3 loop spans 14 amino acids. The receptor's source is a woman in her forties with HIV. The chain joins TRBV7-2 to TRBJ1-1; no firm D call. Here the sequenced sample was unsorted PBMCs, taken 4.1 years after starting antiretroviral therapy. Here the CDR3 reads CASSPVTGNTEAFF. The DNA for the CDR3 is TGTGCCAGCAGCCCAGTGACGGGGAACACTGAAGCTTTCTTT.